This TCR beta chain was sequenced during a study of blood T cell repertoires in COVID-19. Study at large: In each case, the material was cDNA or gDNA derived from T cells, B-cell-depleted T cells, or PBMCs.

In the authors' methods: Reference gene primer amplification yielded estimated nucleated cell counts. Assay: immunoSEQ multiplex PCR; the TCRdb copy retains only in-frame clones and omits some. Clone size and the V and J calls come from that table; the DNA yielded D and trimming. The table lists some 300,000 clones, over 75% of them singletons, with roughly 1% in the top ten. V dropped 1 base and J dropped 6 bases, with 25 bases sitting between them. Germline V gives CDR1 SGHDN, CDR2 FVKESK. The CDR3 has 18 residues. Living in under 30 US areas, the participants were between roughly 18 and 90 years of age. Among Cohort 3 donors, those recovered had two negative PCRs, clearance, or symptom resolution.

The sequenced sample consisted of PBMCs or T cells enriched from blood (not recorded which). The rearrangement joins TRBV14 to TRBJ2-7, with D unresolved. The clonotype originates from a woman between 25 and 40 years old who had recovered from COVID-19. This chain's CDR3 is CASSQAPTATEPAFEQYF. For the CDR3, the DNA is TGTGCCAGCAGCCAAGCCCCCACTGCCACTGAACCCGCCTTCGAGCAGTACTTC. Full variable domain (rest looked up from reference TRBV14 and TRBJ2-7): EAGVTQFPSHSVIEKGQTVTLRCDPISGHDNLYWYRRVMGKEIKFLLHFVKESKQDESGMPNNRFLAERTGGTYSTLKVQPAELEDSGVYFCASSQAPTATEPAFEQYFGPGTRLTVT.